The clone carrying this TCR beta chain was detected only a few times. The entry originates in a study of blood T cell repertoires in COVID-19. The CDR3 length is 14 residues. The germline CDR1 and CDR2 sequences are SNHLY and FYNNEI. V was clipped by 0 bases and J by 5 bases, with 10 bases between them. Original handling: Cell counts per sample came from amplifying reference gene primers. Measured with immunoSEQ multiplex PCR; TCRdb has only the in-frame clones, and not every one. V and J calls plus clone size are reproduced from that table; the DNA served to infer D and trimming. The table has about 95,000 clones, roughly 80% seen once.

The receptor was derived from a man older than 75 with active or convalescent COVID-19. The specimen was peripheral blood. The chain employs TRBV2 and TRBJ1-1; D is perhaps TRBD1 (6 bases). CDR3 loop: CASSEALRGTEAFF. In nucleotides, the CDR3 is TGTGCCAGCAGTGAAGCGCTTAGGGGGACTGAAGCTTTCTTT.